This TCR beta chain was recovered during a study of cytomegalovirus exposure and HLA in healthy donors. Trimming stripped 4 bases from V and 4 bases from J, with 15 bases between. CDR3 length: 14 amino acids. Germline values: CDR1 SGHNT, CDR2 YYREEE (reference sequence). Amplification used 60 Vbeta primers and 13 Jbeta primers. The table came from immunoSEQ multiplex PCR; TCRdb's copy has only in-frame clones and leaves some out. Of about 140,000 clones detected, roughly 73% appear once; the ten largest clones hold under 2%. Source material: PBMCs. The chain carries TRBV5-4 and TRBJ2-7, with D possibly being TRBD1 (6 bases). This receptor was taken from a female donor in good health and CMV-seronegative. CDR3 DNA: TGTGCCAGCAGCACCGGACAGACGATTTACGAGCAGTACTTC. Its translation is CASSTGQTIYEQYF.